The clone carrying this TCR beta chain came up a few times. Its target is unknown. TCRdb itself ran the RACE reads through MiXCR, one entry per CDR3 protein. The table records 40,000 or so distinct CDR3 sequences, roughly 12% of them present only once. This sample was included in a study of human T cells and chemical hapten exposure. Looking at the study overall: For the approximately 23-week duration of the study, patients were given weekly doses of diphenylcyclopropenone on the scalp. DPC at 0.01% went onto the upper back in patch tests, read at 6 days.

Time point in this sample: pre-sensitization, week 0. Noted treatment: therapeutic diphenylcyclopropenone sensitization with weekly scalp DPC. The template was total RNA from unfractionated whole blood. Those who donated were patients with alopecia, 18 to 70 years of age, and suitable for DPC. Study-wide results and caveats: Sensitization with DPC brought no change to TCRs above 1 in 1000 in frequency.

V dropped 6 bases and J dropped 2; count of bases not matched to a gene: 6. Germline assignment: CDR1 SNHLY and CDR2 FYNNEI. This CDR3 region has 14 residues. This receptor was taken from a woman aged 40 to 50 with alopecia areata. Some clones in this sample may be carry-over from other donors' samples. Sample: whole blood, taken in connection with sensitization to the hapten diphenylcyclopropenone (DPC). The chain recombines TRBV2 with TRBJ2-7, with 8 bases lining up with TRBD1. Here the CDR3 reads CASSAGQVTYEQYF. The CDR3 DNA reads TGTGCCAGCAGCGCGGGACAGGTGACCTACGAGCAGTACTTC.